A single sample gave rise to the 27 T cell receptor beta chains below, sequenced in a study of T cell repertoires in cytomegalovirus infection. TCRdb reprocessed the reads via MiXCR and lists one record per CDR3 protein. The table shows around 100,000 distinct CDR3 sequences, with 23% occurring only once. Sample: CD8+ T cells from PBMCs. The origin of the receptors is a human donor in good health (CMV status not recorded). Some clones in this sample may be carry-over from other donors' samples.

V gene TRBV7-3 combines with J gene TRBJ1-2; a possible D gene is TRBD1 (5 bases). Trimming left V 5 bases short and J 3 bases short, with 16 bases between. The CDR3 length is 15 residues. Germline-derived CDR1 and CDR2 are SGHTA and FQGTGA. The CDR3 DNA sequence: TGTGCCAGCAGCCCGTTTGGGGGTATGGACTATGGCTACACCTTC. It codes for CASSPFGGMDYGYTF.

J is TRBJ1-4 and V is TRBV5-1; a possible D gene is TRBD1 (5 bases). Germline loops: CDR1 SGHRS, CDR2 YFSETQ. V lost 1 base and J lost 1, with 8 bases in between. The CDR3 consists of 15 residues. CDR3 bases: TGCGCCAGCAGCTTGCCGCAGGGAACTAATGAAAAACTGTTTTTT. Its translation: CASSLPQGTNEKLFF.

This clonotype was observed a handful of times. DNA for the CDR3: TGTGCCAGCAGTTACAGGAATAGCAATCAGCCCCAGCATTTT. Translated: CASSYRNSNQPQHF. This chain links TRBV28 with TRBJ1-5; tentative D call: TRBD1 (5 bases). With 4 bases removed from V and 0 bases from J, the gap between germline ends came to 7 bases. CDR3 size: 14 residues. Germline-derived CDR1 and CDR2 are MDHEN and SYDVKM.

The CDR3: CASSLAGGRAETREQFF. The CDR3 coding sequence is TGTGCCAGCAGCTTAGCCGGCGGGAGGGCCGAGACTCGTGAGCAGTTCTTC. The V and J genes are TRBV7-9 and TRBJ2-1, with 9 bases aligning to TRBD2. V shed 0 bases and J 9 bases; nucleotides not matched to a gene: 12. The CDR3 runs 17 residues. Germline V gene lookup returns CDR1 SEHNR and CDR2 FQNEAQ (reference sequence).

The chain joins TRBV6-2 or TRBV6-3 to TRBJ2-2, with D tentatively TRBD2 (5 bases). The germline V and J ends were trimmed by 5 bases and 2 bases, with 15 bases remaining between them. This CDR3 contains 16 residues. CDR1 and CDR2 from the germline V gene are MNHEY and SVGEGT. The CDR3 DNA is TGTGCCAGCAGTCCTCTCGGGGATTCCAACACCGGGGAGCTGTTTTTT. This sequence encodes CASSPLGDSNTGELFF.

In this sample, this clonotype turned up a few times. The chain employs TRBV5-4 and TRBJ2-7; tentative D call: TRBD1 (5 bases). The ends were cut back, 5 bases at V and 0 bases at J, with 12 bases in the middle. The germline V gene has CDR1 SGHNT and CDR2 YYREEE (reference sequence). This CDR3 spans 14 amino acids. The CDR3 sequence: CASSFDSFSYEQYF. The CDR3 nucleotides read TGTGCCAGCAGTTTCGACAGTTTCTCCTACGAGCAGTACTTC. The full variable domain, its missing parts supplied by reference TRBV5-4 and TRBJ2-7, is ETGVTQSPTHLIKTRGQQVTLRCSSQSGHNTVSWYQQALGQGPQFIFQYYREEENGRGNFPPRFSGLQFPNYSSELNVNALELDDSALYLCASSFDSFSYEQYFGPGTRLTVT.

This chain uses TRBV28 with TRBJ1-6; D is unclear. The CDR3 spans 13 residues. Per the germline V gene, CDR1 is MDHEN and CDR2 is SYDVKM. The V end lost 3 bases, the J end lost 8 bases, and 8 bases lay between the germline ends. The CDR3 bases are TGTGCCAGCAGTTTTTTGTCTGATTCACCCCTCCACTTT. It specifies CASSFLSDSPLHF. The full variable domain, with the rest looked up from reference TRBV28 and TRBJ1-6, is DVKVTQSSRYLVKRTGEKVFLECVQDMDHENMFWYRQDPGLGLRLIYFSYDVKMKEKGDIPEGYSVSREKKERFSLILESASTNQTSMYLCASSFLSDSPLHFGNGTRLTVT.

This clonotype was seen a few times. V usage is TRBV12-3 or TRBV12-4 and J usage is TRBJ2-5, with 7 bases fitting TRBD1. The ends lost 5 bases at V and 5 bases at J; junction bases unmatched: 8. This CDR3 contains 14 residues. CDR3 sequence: CASSHSTGFETQYF. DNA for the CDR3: TGTGCCAGCAGTCATTCGACAGGGTTCGAGACCCAGTACTTC.

In DNA, the CDR3 is TGCAGTGCTAACGGACTAGCGGGAGGTTTATACAATGAGCAGTTCTTC. Translating it yields CSANGLAGGLYNEQFF. The chain joins TRBV20-1 to TRBJ2-1; 14 nucleotides match TRBD2. This CDR3 region has 16 residues. Germline assignment: CDR1 DFQATT and CDR2 SNEGSKA (reference sequence). Trimming at V came to 4 bases and at J to 4 bases, leaving 6 bases not matched to a gene.

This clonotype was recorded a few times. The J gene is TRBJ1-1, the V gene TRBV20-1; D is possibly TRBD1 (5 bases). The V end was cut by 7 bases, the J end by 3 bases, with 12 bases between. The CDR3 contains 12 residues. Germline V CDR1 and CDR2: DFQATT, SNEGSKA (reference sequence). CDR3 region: CSGEMGDTEAFF. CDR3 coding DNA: TGCAGTGGGGAAATGGGGGACACTGAAGCTTTCTTT.

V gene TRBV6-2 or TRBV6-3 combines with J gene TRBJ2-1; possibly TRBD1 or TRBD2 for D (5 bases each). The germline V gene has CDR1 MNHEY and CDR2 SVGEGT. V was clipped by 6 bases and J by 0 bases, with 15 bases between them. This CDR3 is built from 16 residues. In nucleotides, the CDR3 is TGTGCCAGCAGCCCAGGGACCACCCGCTCCTACAATGAGCAGTTCTTC. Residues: CASSPGTTRSYNEQFF.

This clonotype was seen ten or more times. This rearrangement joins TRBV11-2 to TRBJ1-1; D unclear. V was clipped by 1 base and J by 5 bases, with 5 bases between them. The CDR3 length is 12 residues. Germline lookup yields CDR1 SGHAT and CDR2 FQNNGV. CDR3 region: CASSLAETEAFF. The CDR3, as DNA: TGTGCCAGCAGCTTAGCAGAGACTGAAGCTTTCTTT.

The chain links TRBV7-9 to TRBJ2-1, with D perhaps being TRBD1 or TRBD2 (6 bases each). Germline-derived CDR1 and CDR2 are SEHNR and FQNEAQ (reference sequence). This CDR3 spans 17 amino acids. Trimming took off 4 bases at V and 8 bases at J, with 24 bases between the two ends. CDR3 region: CASSSKGGEGRRDEQFF. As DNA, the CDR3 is TGTGCCAGCAGCTCGAAGGGGGGAGAGGGCCGACGCGATGAGCAGTTCTTC.

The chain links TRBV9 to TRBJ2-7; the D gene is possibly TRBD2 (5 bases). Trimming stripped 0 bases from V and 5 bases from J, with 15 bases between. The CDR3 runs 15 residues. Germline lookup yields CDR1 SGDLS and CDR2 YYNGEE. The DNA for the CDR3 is TGTGCCAGCAGCGTAGGCGTCAGGACTCGGGACGAGCAGTACTTC. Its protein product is CASSVGVRTRDEQYF. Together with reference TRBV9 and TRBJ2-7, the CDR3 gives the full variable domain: DSGVTQTPKHLITATGQRVTLRCSPRSGDLSVYWYQQSLDQGLQFLIQYYNGEERAKGNILERFSAQQFPDLHSELNLSSLELGDSALYFCASSVGVRTRDEQYFGPGTRLTVT.

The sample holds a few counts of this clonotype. CDR3 amino acids: CASSVQGPLVNTEAFF. Here the CDR3 DNA reads TGTGCCAGCAGCGTACAGGGTCCCCTAGTGAACACTGAAGCTTTCTTT. This chain links TRBV7-2 with TRBJ1-1, with D perhaps TRBD1 (6 bases). Germline values: CDR1 SGHTA, CDR2 FQGNSA. Between the trimmed V and J ends, which lost 5 bases and 0 bases, there was a span of 16 bases. The CDR3 covers 16 residues.

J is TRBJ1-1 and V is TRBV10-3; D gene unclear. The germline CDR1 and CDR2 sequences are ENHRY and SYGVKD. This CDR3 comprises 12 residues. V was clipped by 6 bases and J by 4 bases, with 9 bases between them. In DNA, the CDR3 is TGTGCCATCAGAAAGGGATCCACTGAAGCTTTCTTT. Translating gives CAIRKGSTEAFF.

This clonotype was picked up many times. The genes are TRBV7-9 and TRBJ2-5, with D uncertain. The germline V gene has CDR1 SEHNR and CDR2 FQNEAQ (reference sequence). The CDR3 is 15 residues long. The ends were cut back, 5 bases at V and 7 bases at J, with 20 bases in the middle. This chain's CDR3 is CASSESSVSLGTQYF. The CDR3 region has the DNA TGTGCCAGCAGCGAAAGCAGTGTATCCCTCGGGACCCAGTACTTC.

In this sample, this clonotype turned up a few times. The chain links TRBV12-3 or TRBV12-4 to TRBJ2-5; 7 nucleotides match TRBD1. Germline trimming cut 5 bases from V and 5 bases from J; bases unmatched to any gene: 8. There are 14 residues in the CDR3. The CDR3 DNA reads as TGTGCCAGCAGTCCGGGACAGCTGAACGAGACCCAGTACTTC. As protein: CASSPGQLNETQYF.

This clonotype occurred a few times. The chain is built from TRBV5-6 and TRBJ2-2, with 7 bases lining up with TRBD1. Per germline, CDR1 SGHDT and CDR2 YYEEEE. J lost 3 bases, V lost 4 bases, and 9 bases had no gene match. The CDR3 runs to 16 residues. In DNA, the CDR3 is TGTGCCAGCAGCCCGCTGGGACAGACTTACACCGGGGAGCTGTTTTTT. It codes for CASSPLGQTYTGELFF.

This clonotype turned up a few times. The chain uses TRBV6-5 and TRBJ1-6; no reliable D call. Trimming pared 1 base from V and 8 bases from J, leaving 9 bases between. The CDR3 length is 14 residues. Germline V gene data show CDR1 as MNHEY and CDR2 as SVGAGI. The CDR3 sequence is CASSYLGLDSPLHF. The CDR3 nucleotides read TGTGCCAGCAGTTACTTAGGGCTAGATTCACCCCTCCACTTT.

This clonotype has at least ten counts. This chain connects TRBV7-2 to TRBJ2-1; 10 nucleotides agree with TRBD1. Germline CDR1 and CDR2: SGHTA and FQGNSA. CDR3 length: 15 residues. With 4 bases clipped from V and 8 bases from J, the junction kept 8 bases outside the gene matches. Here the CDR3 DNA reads TGTGCCAGCAGCTCCGGGACAGGGGTCCTCGATGAGCAGTTCTTC. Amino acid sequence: CASSSGTGVLDEQFF.

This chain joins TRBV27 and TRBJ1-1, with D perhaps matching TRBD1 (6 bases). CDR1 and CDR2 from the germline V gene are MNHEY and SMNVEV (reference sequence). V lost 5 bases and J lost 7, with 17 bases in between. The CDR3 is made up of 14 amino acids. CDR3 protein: CASSHSGTTYEAFF. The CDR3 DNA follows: TGTGCCAGCAGTCATTCCGGGACAACCTATGAAGCTTTCTTT.

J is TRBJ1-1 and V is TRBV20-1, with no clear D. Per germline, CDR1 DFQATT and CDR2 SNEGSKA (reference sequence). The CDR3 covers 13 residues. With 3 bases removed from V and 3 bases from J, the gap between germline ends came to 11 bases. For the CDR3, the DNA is TGCAGTGCTAGGCGGATTTGGGACACTGAAGCTTTCTTT. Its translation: CSARRIWDTEAFF.

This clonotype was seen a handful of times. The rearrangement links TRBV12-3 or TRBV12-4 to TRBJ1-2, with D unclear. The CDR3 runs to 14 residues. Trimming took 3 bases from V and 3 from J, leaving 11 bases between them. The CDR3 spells CASSLAIGYYGYTF. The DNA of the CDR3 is TGTGCCAGCAGTTTGGCGATAGGGTACTATGGCTACACCTTC.

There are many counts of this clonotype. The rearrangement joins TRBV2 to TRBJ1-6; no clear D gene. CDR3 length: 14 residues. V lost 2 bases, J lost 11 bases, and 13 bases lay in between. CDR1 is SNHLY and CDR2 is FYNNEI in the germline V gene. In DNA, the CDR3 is TGTGCCAGCAGTGAAACAGCCATGGCGACACCCCTCCACTTT. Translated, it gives CASSETAMATPLHF.

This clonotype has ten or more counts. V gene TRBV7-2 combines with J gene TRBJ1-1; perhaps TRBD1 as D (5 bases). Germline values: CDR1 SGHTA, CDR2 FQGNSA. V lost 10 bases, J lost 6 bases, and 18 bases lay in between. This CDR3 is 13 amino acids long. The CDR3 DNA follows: TGTGCCACCTTGGGACGGTGGGGCGCTGAAGCTTTCTTT. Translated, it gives CATLGRWGAEAFF.

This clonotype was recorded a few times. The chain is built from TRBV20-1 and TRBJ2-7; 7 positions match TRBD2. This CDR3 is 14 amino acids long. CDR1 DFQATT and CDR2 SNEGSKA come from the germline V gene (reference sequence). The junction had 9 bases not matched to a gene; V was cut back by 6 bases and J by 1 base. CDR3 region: CSAHPAGVSYEQYF. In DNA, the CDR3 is TGCAGTGCCCACCCTGCGGGGGTATCCTACGAGCAGTACTTC.